A single T cell receptor beta chain is shown here with its context. Its antigen is currently unknown. The CDR3 extends over 14 amino acids. In germline, CDR1 is SGDLS, CDR2 YYNGEE. V was clipped by 0 bases and J by 4 bases, with 8 bases between them. The sample comes from a study of CD8 T cells in Susac syndrome. Study-level points and caveats: The study's TCR sequencing and HLA analysis drew on a certain number of individuals. That number was acknowledged as relatively small.

RNA was extracted with the RNeasy kit, and a quantity of roughly 0.5 to 1 ug was reverse transcribed using random hexamers. Coverage of TCR beta CDR3 amplification by immunoSEQ multiplex PCR extended to 54 Vbeta and 13 Jbeta. TCRdb re-analysed the immunoSEQ multiplex PCR reads in MiXCR, keeping a single row per CDR3 protein. The top ten clones hold approximately 0.099% of a sample with some 180,000 distinct CDR3 sequences, around 94% of them seen once. The source is a human donor with Susac syndrome. The sequencing sample was made of CD4+ T cells from PBMCs. The chain recombines TRBV9 with TRBJ2-1; D gene ambiguous. The CDR3 region has the DNA TGTGCCAGCAGCGTAGGCCCCGAATACAATGAGCAGTTCTTC. This sequence encodes CASSVGPEYNEQFF.